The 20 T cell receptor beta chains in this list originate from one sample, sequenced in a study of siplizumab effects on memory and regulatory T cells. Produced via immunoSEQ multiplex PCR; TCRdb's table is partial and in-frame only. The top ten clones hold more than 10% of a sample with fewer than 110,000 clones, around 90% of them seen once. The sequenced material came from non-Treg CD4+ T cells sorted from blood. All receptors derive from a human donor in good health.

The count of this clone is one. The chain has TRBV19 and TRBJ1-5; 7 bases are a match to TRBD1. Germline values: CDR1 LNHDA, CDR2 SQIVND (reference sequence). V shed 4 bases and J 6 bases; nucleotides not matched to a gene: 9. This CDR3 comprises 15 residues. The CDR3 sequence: CASSTRQGSGQPQHF. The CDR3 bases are TGTGCCAGTAGTACGCGACAGGGATCGGGTCAGCCCCAGCATTTT.

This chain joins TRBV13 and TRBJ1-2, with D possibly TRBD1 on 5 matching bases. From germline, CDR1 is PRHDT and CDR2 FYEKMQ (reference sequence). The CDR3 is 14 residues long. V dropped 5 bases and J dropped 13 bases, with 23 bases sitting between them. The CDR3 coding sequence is TGTGCCAGCAGCCCTACGAGGGACCTCCCGGGATGCACCTTC. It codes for CASSPTRDLPGCTF.

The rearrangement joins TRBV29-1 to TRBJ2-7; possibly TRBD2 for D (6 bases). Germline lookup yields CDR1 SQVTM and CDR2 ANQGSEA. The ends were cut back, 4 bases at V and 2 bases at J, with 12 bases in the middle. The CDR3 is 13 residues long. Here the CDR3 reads CSVGGGRPYEQYF. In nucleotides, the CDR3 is TGCAGCGTTGGAGGAGGGAGGCCCTACGAGCAGTACTTC.

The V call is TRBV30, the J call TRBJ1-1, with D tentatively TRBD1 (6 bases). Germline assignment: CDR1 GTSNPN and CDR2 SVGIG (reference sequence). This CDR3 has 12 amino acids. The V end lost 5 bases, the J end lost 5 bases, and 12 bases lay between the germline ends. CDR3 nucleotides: TGTGCCTGGGCACAGGGTAGGACTGAAGCTTTCTTT. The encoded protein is CAWAQGRTEAFF.

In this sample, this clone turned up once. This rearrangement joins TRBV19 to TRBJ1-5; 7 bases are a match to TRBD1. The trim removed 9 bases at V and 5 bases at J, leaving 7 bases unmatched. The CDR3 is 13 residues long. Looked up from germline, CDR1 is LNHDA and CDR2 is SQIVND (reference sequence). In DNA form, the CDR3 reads TGTGCCAGCGAAGGAGGGGGCGATCAGCCCCAGCATTTT. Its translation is CASEGGGDQPQHF.

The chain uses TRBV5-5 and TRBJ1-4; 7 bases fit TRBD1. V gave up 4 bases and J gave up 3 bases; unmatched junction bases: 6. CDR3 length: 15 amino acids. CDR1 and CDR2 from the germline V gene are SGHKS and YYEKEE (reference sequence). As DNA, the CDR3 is TGTGCCAGCAGCGGGGGACAGTTCCCTAATGAAAAACTGTTTTTT. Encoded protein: CASSGGQFPNEKLFF.

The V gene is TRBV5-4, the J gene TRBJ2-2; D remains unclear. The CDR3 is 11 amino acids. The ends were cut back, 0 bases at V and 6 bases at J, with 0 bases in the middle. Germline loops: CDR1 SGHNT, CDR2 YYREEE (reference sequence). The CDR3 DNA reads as TGTGCCAGCAGCTTGGCCGGGGAGCTGTTTTTT. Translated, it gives CASSLAGELFF.

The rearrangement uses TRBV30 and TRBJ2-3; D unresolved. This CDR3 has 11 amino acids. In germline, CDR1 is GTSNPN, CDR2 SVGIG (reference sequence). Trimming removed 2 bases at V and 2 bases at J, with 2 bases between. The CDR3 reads CAWSSTDTQYF. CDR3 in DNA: TGTGCCTGGAGTTCCACAGATACGCAGTATTTT.

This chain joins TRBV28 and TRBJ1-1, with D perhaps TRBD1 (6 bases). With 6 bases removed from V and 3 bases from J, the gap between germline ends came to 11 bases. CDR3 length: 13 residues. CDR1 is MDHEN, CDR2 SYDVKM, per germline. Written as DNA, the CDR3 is TGTGCCAGCAGGGTCTACAGGGACACTGAAGCTTTCTTT. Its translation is CASRVYRDTEAFF. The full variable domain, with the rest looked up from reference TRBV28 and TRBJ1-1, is DVKVTQSSRYLVKRTGEKVFLECVQDMDHENMFWYRQDPGLGLRLIYFSYDVKMKEKGDIPEGYSVSREKKERFSLILESASTNQTSMYLCASRVYRDTEAFFGQGTRLTVV.

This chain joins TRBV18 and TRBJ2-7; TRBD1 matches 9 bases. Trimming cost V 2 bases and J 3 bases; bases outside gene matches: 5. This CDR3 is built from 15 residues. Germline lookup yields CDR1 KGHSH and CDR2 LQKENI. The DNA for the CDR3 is TGTGCCAGCTCACCAGGGTCGGGACAGGGCTACGAGCAGTACTTC. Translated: CASSPGSGQGYEQYF.

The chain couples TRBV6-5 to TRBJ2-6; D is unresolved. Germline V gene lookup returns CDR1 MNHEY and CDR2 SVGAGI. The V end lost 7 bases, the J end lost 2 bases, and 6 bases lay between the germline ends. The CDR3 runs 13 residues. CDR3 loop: CASTGTGANVLTF. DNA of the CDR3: TGTGCCAGCACGGGTACTGGGGCCAACGTCCTGACTTTC.

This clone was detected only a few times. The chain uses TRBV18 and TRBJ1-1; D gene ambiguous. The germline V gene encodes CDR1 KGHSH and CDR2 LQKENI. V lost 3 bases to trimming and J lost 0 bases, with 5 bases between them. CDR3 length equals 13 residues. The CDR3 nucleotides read TGTGCCAGCTCACCCGACTTGAACACTGAAGCTTTCTTT. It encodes CASSPDLNTEAFF.

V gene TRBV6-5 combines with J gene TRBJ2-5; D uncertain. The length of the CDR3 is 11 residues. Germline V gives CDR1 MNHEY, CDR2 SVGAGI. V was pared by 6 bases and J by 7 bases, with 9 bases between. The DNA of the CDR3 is TGTGCCAGCAGGGCGGCGGCGACCCAGTACTTC. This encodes CASRAAATQYF.

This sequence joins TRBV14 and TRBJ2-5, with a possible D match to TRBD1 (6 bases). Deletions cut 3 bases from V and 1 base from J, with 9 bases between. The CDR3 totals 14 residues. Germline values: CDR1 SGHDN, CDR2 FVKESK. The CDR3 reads CASSHRTAQETQYF. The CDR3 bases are TGTGCCAGCAGCCATCGGACAGCCCAAGAGACCCAGTACTTC.

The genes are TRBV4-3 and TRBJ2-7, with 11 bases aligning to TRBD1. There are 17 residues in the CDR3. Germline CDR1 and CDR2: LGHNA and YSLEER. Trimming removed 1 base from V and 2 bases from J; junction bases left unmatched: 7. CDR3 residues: CASSQGGPGQGAYEQYF. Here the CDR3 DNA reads TGCGCCAGCAGCCAAGGCGGACCGGGACAGGGGGCCTACGAGCAGTACTTC.

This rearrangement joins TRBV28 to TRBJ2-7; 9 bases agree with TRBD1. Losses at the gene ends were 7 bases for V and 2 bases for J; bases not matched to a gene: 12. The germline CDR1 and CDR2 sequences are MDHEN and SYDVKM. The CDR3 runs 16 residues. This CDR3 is CASKEFTGGRTYEQYF. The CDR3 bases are TGTGCCAGCAAAGAATTTACAGGGGGCCGGACCTACGAGCAGTACTTC.

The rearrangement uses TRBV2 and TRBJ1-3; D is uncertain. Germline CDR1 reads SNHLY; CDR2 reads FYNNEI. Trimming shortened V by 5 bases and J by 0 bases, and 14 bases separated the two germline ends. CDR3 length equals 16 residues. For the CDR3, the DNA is TGTGCCAGCAGTTGGCAGCAAATGAGCTCTGGAAACACCATATATTTT. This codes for CASSWQQMSSGNTIYF.

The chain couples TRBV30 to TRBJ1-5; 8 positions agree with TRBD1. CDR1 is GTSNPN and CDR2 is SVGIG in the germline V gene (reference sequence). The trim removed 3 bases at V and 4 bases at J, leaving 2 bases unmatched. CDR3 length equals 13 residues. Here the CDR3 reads CAWSRDRNQPQHF. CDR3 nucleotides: TGTGCCTGGAGCCGGGACAGGAATCAGCCCCAGCATTTT.

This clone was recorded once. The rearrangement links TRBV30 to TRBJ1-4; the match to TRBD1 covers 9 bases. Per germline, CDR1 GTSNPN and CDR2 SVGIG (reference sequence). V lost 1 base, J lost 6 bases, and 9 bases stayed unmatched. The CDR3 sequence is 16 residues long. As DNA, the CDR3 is TGTGCCTGGAGTGCCTTTCCCCGGGACAGGGATGAAAAACTGTTTTTT. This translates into CAWSAFPRDRDEKLFF.

CDR3 protein: CASRGRAGPYNEQFF. DNA for the CDR3: TGTGCCAGCAGGGGGAGGGCAGGGCCCTACAATGAGCAGTTCTTC. The chain uses TRBV2 and TRBJ2-1, with 7 bases that match TRBD2. CDR1 and CDR2 (germline): SNHLY, FYNNEI. V lost 6 bases and J lost 2; bases outside the gene matches: 7. The length of the CDR3 is 15 residues.